This T cell receptor beta chain came from a study of blood T cell repertoires in COVID-19. This CDR3 has 13 amino acids. Germline CDR1 SGHVS, CDR2 FQNEAQ. With 2 bases removed from V and 2 bases from J, the gap between germline ends came to 7 bases. As handled by the study authors: Amplifying reference gene primers gave estimates of nucleated cell counts. Method: immunoSEQ multiplex PCR; TCRdb's copy keeps in-frame clones and lacks some. V, J and clone size derive from that table, while D and trimming were established from the DNA sequence. The sample carries 65,000 to 75,000 clones, around 83% recorded once.

This rearrangement joins TRBV7-8 to TRBJ2-7; D is unresolved. Input material: peripheral blood. The clonotype originates from a man at least 80 years old with acute or convalescent COVID-19. The CDR3 spells CASSLTQAYEQYF. CDR3 coding DNA: TGTGCCAGCAGCTTAACTCAAGCCTACGAGCAGTACTTC.